The sequence of this TCR beta chain was determined in a study of shared clonotypes between healthy human individuals. Method: immunoSEQ multiplex PCR; TCRdb's copy keeps in-frame clones and lacks some. The table records about 680,000 clones, around two thirds of them present only once. This CDR3 region has 18 residues. The V and J ends lost 2 bases and 0 bases respectively, with 16 bases between them. Germline values: CDR1 SGHNT, CDR2 YENEEA. Sequenced sample: memory CD4+ T cells sorted from blood. As for subset: CD45RA-negative fraction. The sequence was collected from a woman aged 30 to 39 in good health. This chain links TRBV11-3 with TRBJ1-4, with no clear D. The CDR3 DNA follows: TGTGCCAGCAGCTTACCAATGTTCCACTTTGCAACTAATGAAAAACTGTTTTTT. Its protein is CASSLPMFHFATNEKLFF. Drawing the rest from reference TRBV11-3 and TRBJ1-4, the complete variable domain is EAGVVQSPRYKIIEKKQPVAFWCNPISGHNTLYWYLQNLGQGPELLIRYENEEAVDDSQLPKDRFSAERLKGVDSTLKIQPAELGDSAVYLCASSLPMFHFATNEKLFFGSGTQLSVL.